This T cell receptor (beta chain) is drawn from a study of blood T cell repertoires in COVID-19 (dated by TCRdb to the early 2020s). Background for the entire study: Samples from collaborators originated in the United States, Italy and Spain and spanned both the acute and convalescent phases of COVID-19. The prospective study material was composed of cDNA or gDNA derived from T cells, B-cell-depleted T cells, or PBMCs. Deeply sampled blood TCRbeta repertoires from subjects exposed to, actively infected with, or recovered from COVID-19 were included in the dataset. The repertoires were released in a freely available public database meant as a resource for research on the immune response to SARS-CoV-2. Samples came from the ongoing ImmuneRACE study (first 160 participants) plus 1,254 subjects from 6 global collaborators. Nearly every sample came with metadata listing a de-identified subject ID, COVID-19 status, age in years and sex. Where HLA class I and class II types were available, the types were taken from metadata supplied by the sample provider, not from assay-based typing. Summary of the overall study and its limitations: How much clinical and demographic metadata was included differed by source and by participant, and the metadata was provided uncurated.

A second Seattle source provided samples from volunteer blood donors who had recovered from COVID-19. Collaborating institutions collected whole blood in K2EDTA tubes following their own protocols. For TCRbeta analysis, collaborators shipped samples as frozen whole blood, isolated PBMCs, or DNA extracted from either of those sample types. In regard to this clone: Its antigen remains unidentified. No clone much larger than this one lies a single base away; base qualities are absent.

TCRbeta CDR3 regions were amplified from genomic DNA using the immunoSEQ Assay, a bias-controlled multiplex PCR. In the original analysis: Within the assay, amplification of reference gene primers was used to estimate how many nucleated cells each sample contained. To quantify the absolute abundance of each unique TCRbeta CDR3 rearrangement, sequence reads were collapsed and filtered. For each sample, productive Simpson clonality was calculated as the square root of Simpson's diversity index across productive rearrangements. TCRdb's version of the immuneACCESS table is confined to in-frame rearrangements and falls short of the full clone set. An unresolved V gene accounts for under half of the shortfall where checked; the remainder is of unknown origin. V and J calls and clone size come straight from that table; D and trimming were deduced from the DNA. The sample profile shows fewer than 350,000 clones; around 85% of them were found once. The top ten clonotypes cover about 1.9% of the sample.

V is reduced by 7 bases and J by 2 bases, leaving a spacing of 15 bases between them. Inclusive of the bounding cysteine and phenylalanine, the CDR3 is 14 residues long. Only the CDR3 part of the read is kept: 42 bases, read in frame from the first base. The TCR was taken from a woman in her twenties or thirties who had recovered from COVID-19. What was sequenced was peripheral blood. Recombination linked TRBV23-1 to TRBJ2-7; too little of a D gene remains to name it. TRBV23-1 is reported as an ORF; its role is uncertain. The CDR3 region: CASIIPALTYEQYF. The bases are TGCGCCAGCATTATCCCTGCGCTTACCTACGAGCAGTACTTC.